This entry is about one T cell receptor (beta chain). The table came from immunoSEQ multiplex PCR; TCRdb's copy has only in-frame clones and leaves some out. The repertoire includes 210,000 or so clones, 84% of them detected once, and 4.5% to 5.5% sits in the top ten. These data come from a study of blood T cell repertoires in COVID-19. Germline loops: CDR1 SEHNR, CDR2 FQNEAQ (reference sequence). The CDR3 contains 17 residues. The V end lost 6 bases, the J end lost 9 bases, and 30 bases lay between the germline ends. The source of this sequence is an older woman with active or convalescent COVID-19. Material: peripheral blood. The J gene is TRBJ2-7, the V gene TRBV7-9; D is perhaps TRBD2 (6 bases). CDR3 protein: CASSSPAGFAVLGGQYF. As DNA, the CDR3 is TGTGCCAGCAGTTCCCCTGCAGGGTTTGCGGTATTGGGGGGGCAGTACTTC. Full variable domain (remainder filled in from reference TRBV7-9 and TRBJ2-7): DTGVSQNPRHKITKRGQNVTFRCDPISEHNRLYWYRQTLGQGPEFLTYFQNEAQLEKSRLLSDRFSAERPKGSFSTLEIQRTEQGDSAMYLCASSSPAGFAVLGGQYFGPGTRLTVT.